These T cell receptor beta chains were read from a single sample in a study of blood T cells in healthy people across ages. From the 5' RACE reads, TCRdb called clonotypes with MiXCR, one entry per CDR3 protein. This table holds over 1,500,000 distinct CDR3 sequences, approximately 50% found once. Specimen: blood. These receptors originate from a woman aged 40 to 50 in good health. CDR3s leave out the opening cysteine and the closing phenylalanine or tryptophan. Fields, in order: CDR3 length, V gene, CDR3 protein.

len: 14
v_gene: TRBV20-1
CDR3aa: SAGTGPNYNQETQY

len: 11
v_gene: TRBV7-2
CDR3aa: ASRTPGGNEQF

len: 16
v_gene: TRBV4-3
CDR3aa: ASSQDSFGGPDFYGYT

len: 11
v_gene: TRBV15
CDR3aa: ATSQADIETQY

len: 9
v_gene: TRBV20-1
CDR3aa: SPQGEETQY

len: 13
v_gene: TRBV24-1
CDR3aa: ATSDPDREGDKLF

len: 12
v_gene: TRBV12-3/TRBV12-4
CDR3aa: ASNPGTSGNEQF

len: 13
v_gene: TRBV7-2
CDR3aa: ASSCQRAGRETQY

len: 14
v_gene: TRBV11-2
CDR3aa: ASSVNRGRGFDEQY

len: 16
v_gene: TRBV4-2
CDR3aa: VSSPDSNPRSYNSPLH

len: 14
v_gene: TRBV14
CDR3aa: ASSQGTGSLGSPLH

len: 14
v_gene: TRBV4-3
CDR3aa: ASSQVGQGGYNEQF

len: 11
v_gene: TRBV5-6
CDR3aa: ASSEDFNSPLH

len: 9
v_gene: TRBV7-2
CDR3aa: ASSLANEAF

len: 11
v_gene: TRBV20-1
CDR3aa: SAREGTVQPQH

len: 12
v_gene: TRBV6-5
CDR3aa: ASANFGSTDTQY

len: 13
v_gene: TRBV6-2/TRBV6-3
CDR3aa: ASSYPTGARNEQF

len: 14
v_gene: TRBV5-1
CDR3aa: ASSLGTGPNTGELF

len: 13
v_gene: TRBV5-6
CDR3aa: ASSYGQGAWETQY

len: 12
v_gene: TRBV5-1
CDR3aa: ASSLSGSDTEAF

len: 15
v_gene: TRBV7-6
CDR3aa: ASSLEQGELRQETQY

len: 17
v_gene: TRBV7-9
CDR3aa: ASSIYRSGGTSGANVLT

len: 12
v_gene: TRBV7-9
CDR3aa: ASSLGVNTGELF

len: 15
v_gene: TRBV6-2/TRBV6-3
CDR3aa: ASRDSAVVGYTDTQY

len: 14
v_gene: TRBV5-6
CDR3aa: ASSLIRDRVSWEQY

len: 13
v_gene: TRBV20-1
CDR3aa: SARDEERGRETQY

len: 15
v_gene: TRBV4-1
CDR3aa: ASSQAGRLAGRNEQF

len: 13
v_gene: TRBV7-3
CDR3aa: ASSLGTGRIDEQY

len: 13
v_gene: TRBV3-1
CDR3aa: ASSQLRGAYNEQF

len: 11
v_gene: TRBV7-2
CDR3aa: ASSLAVSGGYT

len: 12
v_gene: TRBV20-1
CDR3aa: SASRTGGNYGYT

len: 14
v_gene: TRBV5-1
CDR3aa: ASSLNTGTVNYGYT